A selection of T cell receptor beta chains follows, all from one sample in a study of OX40 agonist ivuxolimab in advanced cancers. Produced via immunoSEQ multiplex PCR; TCRdb's table is partial and in-frame only. The sample yields over 100,000 clones, under 95% seen once. The specimen was CD4+ or CD8+ T cells sorted from blood, collected in a trial of the OX40 agonist ivuxolimab. Source of these receptors: an adult with an advanced solid tumor such as melanoma, head and neck, liver or kidney cancer. The CDR3 runs from the conserved cysteine through the conserved F or W. The D gene is left open where the match is weak. The size field is filled for only some rows; it gives once, few, many or a size class.

D,size,J,V,CDR3,DNA
TRBD2,-,TRBJ2-7,TRBV4-2,CASSVGAGGPNEQYF,TGTGCCAGCAGCGTTGGAGCGGGAGGGCCCAACGAGCAGTACTTC
TRBD2,-,TRBJ2-5,TRBV7-3,CASSLGGTSGNRETQYF,TGTGCCAGCAGCTTAGGGGGGACTAGCGGGAACAGAGAGACCCAGTACTTC
-,-,TRBJ1-5,TRBV7-2,CASSAYNQPQHF,TGTGCCAGCAGCGCATACAATCAGCCCCAGCATTTT
-,-,TRBJ2-7,TRBV28,CASSLPGSRGKDEQYF,TGTGCCAGCAGCTTGCCGGGCAGTCGGGGAAAGGACGAGCAGTACTTC
TRBD2,-,TRBJ2-1,TRBV6-4,CASSEVTSGRNEQFF,TGTGCCAGCAGTGAAGTGACTAGCGGGAGGAATGAGCAGTTCTTC
-,-,TRBJ2-7,TRBV29-1,CSVVRQATYEQYF,TGCAGCGTTGTTCGGCAGGCTACCTACGAGCAGTACTTC
TRBD1,-,TRBJ2-7,TRBV18,CASSRSGQGFHEQYF,TGTGCCAGCTCACGGTCGGGACAGGGATTCCACGAGCAGTACTTC
TRBD1,once,TRBJ1-3,TRBV11-2,CASSFNRGLSGNTIYF,TGTGCCAGCAGCTTCAACAGGGGTCTCTCTGGAAACACCATATATTTT
-,-,TRBJ1-1,TRBV10-3,CAILSGEITEAFF,TGTGCCATCCTGTCAGGGGAGATAACTGAAGCTTTCTTT
TRBD1,-,TRBJ2-6,TRBV27,CASNLWQGADGANVLTF,TGTGCCAGCAATTTATGGCAGGGGGCTGATGGGGCCAACGTCCTGACTTTC
-,-,TRBJ1-2,TRBV27,CASSFSGPYGYTF,TGTGCCAGCAGTTTTTCGGGACCCTATGGCTACACCTTC
TRBD2,-,TRBJ2-2,TRBV6-1,CASSEGTSGRGTGELFF,TGTGCCAGCAGTGAAGGGACTAGCGGGAGGGGTACCGGGGAGCTGTTTTTT
-,-,TRBJ2-1,TRBV11-3,CASSFRPSSPHSYNEQFF,TGTGCCAGCAGTTTTCGGCCGAGTTCCCCTCACTCCTACAATGAGCAGTTCTTC
TRBD1,-,TRBJ1-4,TRBV4-3,CASSHHRGGLNEKLFF,TGCGCCAGCAGCCACCACAGGGGGGGGCTTAATGAAAAACTGTTTTTT
-,once,TRBJ1-2,TRBV7-2,CASSLEAIGHYGYTF,TGTGCCAGCAGCTTAGAGGCAATCGGTCACTATGGCTACACCTTC
TRBD1,-,TRBJ2-1,TRBV2,CASKGDRVSYNEQFF,TGTGCCAGCAAGGGGGACAGGGTCTCCTACAATGAGCAGTTCTTC
-,-,TRBJ1-5,TRBV28,CASSFTTQGNQPQHF,TGTGCCAGCAGTTTTACTACCCAGGGCAATCAGCCCCAGCATTTT
-,-,TRBJ2-7,TRBV28,CASSLVPSYEQYF,TGTGCCAGCAGTTTAGTGCCATCCTACGAGCAGTACTTC
TRBD1,-,TRBJ1-5,TRBV6-6,CASSPRQGRPQHF,TGTGCCAGCAGTCCCAGACAGGGGAGGCCCCAGCATTTT
-,-,TRBJ1-2,TRBV15,CATSPSNRAYGYTF,TGTGCCACCAGCCCCTCTAACAGGGCGTATGGCTACACCTTC
-,-,TRBJ2-3,TRBV11-2,CASSFRGLPTDTQYF,TGTGCCAGCAGCTTCAGGGGACTCCCCACAGATACGCAGTATTTT
TRBD1,-,TRBJ1-1,TRBV18,CASSPRSTGGLNTEAFF,TGTGCCAGCTCACCACGGAGCACAGGGGGCTTGAACACTGAAGCTTTCTTT
-,-,TRBJ1-3,TRBV23-1,CASTHPTNTGTFGNTIYF,TGCGCCAGCACTCACCCGACTAATACAGGGACATTCGGAAACACCATATATTTT
TRBD1,-,TRBJ1-2,TRBV6-5,CASSYLQGGHYGYTF,TGTGCCAGCAGTTACCTACAGGGGGGACACTATGGCTACACCTTC
TRBD1,-,TRBJ1-6,TRBV28,CASSTGVNSPLHF,TGTGCCAGCAGCACAGGGGTAAATTCACCCCTCCACTTT
TRBD1,-,TRBJ1-2,TRBV7-9,CASSFRQGFPSYGYTF,TGTGCCAGCAGCTTCCGACAGGGCTTTCCGAGTTATGGCTACACCTTC
TRBD1,-,TRBJ1-2,TRBV9,CASSLGTGDGYGYTF,TGTGCCAGCAGCTTAGGGACAGGGGATGGCTATGGCTACACCTTC
-,-,TRBJ2-7,TRBV30,CAWAFSGSYEQYF,TGTGCCTGGGCCTTCTCGGGTTCCTACGAGCAGTACTTC
TRBD1,-,TRBJ1-2,TRBV9,CASSIQTGNYGYTF,TGTGCCAGCAGCATACAGACAGGGAACTATGGCTACACCTTC
TRBD1,-,TRBJ2-3,TRBV19,CASSIAGQGAGGTDTQYF,TGTGCCAGTAGTATAGCGGGACAGGGGGCAGGGGGCACAGATACGCAGTATTTT
TRBD1,-,TRBJ1-1,TRBV18,CASSPLTGVSNTEAFF,TGTGCCAGCTCACCACTAACAGGGGTCTCGAACACTGAAGCTTTCTTT
-,-,TRBJ2-5,TRBV5-1,CASSLLPQETQYF,TGCGCCAGCAGCTTATTACCCCAAGAGACCCAGTACTTC
-,-,TRBJ1-5,TRBV10-3,CAISPRESSQPQHF,TGTGCCATCAGCCCCAGGGAGTCAAGTCAGCCCCAGCATTTT
TRBD2,-,TRBJ2-2,TRBV27,CASSLAGANTGELFF,TGTGCCAGCAGTTTAGCGGGAGCTAACACCGGGGAGCTGTTTTTT
-,few,TRBJ2-3,TRBV7-8,CASSLGTNTDTQYF,TGTGCCAGCAGCTTAGGGACGAACACAGATACGCAGTATTTT
TRBD2,-,TRBJ2-5,TRBV9,CASSIAGGRSETQYF,TGTGCCAGCAGCATCGCGGGGGGTCGGTCCGAGACCCAGTACTTC
-,-,TRBJ2-3,TRBV5-1,CASSLEISTDTQYF,TGCGCCAGCAGCTTGGAAATTAGCACAGATACGCAGTATTTT
TRBD1,-,TRBJ2-7,TRBV5-8,CASSFRDRDEQYF,TGTGCCAGCAGCTTCCGGGACAGGGACGAGCAGTACTTC
TRBD2,-,TRBJ2-5,TRBV25-1,CASSELRGGRETQYF,TGTGCCAGCAGTGAATTAAGGGGAGGGCGGGAGACCCAGTACTTC
-,-,TRBJ2-7,TRBV5-1,CASSLEVEQYF,TGCGCCAGCAGCTTGGAAGTCGAGCAGTACTTC
TRBD1,-,TRBJ2-7,TRBV6-5,CASSSPDRDHEQYF,TGTGCCAGCAGTTCCCCGGACAGGGACCACGAGCAGTACTTC
-,-,TRBJ1-3,TRBV4-1,CASSPGGASSGNTIYF,TGCGCCAGCAGCCCCGGGGGGGCGAGCTCTGGAAACACCATATATTTT
TRBD1,-,TRBJ1-2,TRBV7-9,CASSPPGGRGYGYTF,TGTGCCAGCAGCCCCCCAGGGGGTCGCGGCTATGGCTACACCTTC
TRBD1,-,TRBJ1-6,TRBV5-8,CASSLTGTGLFGSPLHF,TGTGCCAGCAGCTTGACCGGGACAGGGCTTTTTGGGTCACCCCTCCACTTT
-,once,TRBJ1-3,TRBV15,CATSRDMVGNTIYF,TGTGCCACCAGCAGAGACATGGTTGGAAACACCATATATTTT